Included here is one T cell receptor beta chain sequence, with context. Its target antigen remains unknown. No base-level quality is on record; no much larger clone is a single base apart. Relative to germline, V is missing 0 bases and J is missing 4 bases, with 5 bases of the junction outside any gene match. Its CDR3 holds 15 amino acids, cysteine through phenylalanine. The entry retains the CDR3 DNA only, 45 bases that are in frame from base 1. For CDR1 and CDR2, the germline V gene lists SNHLY and FYNNEI. The immunoSEQ hsTCRB kit was used to amplify TCR beta CDR3 regions from genomic DNA. An Illumina HiSeq system was used for high-throughput TRB CDR3 sequencing. As for the original processing: The immunoSEQ software was used to analyze sequencing reads, and nonproductive sequences containing premature stops or frame-shifts were removed. To calculate repertoire clonality, Shannon entropy was normalized by log2 of the number of unique productive sequences, and that value was subtracted from one. TCRdb stores this immuneACCESS table with in-frame sequences only. Part of the clones is absent; in the studies checked, under half of the shortfall reflects unresolved V genes, and no reason is known for the rest. V, J and clone size were drawn from that table, and D and trimming were deduced from the DNA. The sample table contains 97,000 or so clones; only one count was recorded for over 90% of them. Jointly, the top ten make up 3.1% of the sample.

The data belong to a study of T cells in pancreatic ductal adenocarcinoma (dated by TCRdb to about 2017). With respect to the entire study: To learn about the adaptive T-cell response arising naturally, investigators profiled where tumor-infiltrating CD8+ T cells, together with suppressive cells, were located within resected pancreatic ductal adenocarcinoma, how abundant they were, and what qualities they showed. Paper-wide results and their limitations: No significant difference in T-cell clonality was found between tumor and blood, with mean clonality of about 0.11 in tumors and 0.065 to 0.09 in blood. Because inoperable disease is present at presentation in most pancreatic cancer patients, the resected cohort was biased toward the minority with early-stage disease. Comparisons of clonality between tumor and blood may be biased toward lower diversity because tumors are enriched in CD45RO+ effector T cells rather than naive T cells. Compared with tumor samples, blood samples had more total productive templates and 7.5 to 9.5-fold more unique clonotypes.

The selected pancreatic ductal adenocarcinoma patients had received surgery without neoadjuvant therapy. Peripheral blood was collected in heparin tubes, and PBMCs were then isolated from the blood with a histopaque density gradient and cryopreserved in around 10% DMSO. Genomic DNA was extracted from six or seven PBMC and 9 flash-frozen tumor specimens using the DNeasy Blood and Tissue Kit with Proteinase K and RNase treatment. Sequenced material: PBMCs. In this chain, TRBV2 is recombined with TRBJ2-7, with 8 bases aligning to TRBD1. This sequence originates from a human donor with pancreatic ductal adenocarcinoma. The nucleotides are TGTGCCAGCAGTGAAGCGGGGGACAGGAAATACGAGCAGTACTTC. Its protein reads: CASSEAGDRKYEQYF.